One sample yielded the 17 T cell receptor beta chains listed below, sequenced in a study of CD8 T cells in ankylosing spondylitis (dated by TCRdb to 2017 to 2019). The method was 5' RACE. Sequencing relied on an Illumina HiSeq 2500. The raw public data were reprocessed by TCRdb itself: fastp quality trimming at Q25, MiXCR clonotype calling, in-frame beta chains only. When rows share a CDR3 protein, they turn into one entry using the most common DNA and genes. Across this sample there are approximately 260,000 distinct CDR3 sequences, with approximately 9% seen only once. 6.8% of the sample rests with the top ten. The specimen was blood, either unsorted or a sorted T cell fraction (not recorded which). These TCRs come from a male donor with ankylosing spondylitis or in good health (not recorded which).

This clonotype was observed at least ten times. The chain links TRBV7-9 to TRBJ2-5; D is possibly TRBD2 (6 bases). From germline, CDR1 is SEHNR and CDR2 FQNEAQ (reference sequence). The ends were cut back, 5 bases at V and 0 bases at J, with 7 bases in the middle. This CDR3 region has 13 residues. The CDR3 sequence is CASSKRDQETQYF. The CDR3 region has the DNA TGTGCCAGCAGCAAGCGGGACCAAGAGACCCAGTACTTC.

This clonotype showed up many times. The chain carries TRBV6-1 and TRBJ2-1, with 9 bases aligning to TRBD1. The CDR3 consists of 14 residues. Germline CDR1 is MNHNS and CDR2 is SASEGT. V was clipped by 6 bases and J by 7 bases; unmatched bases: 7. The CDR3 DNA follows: TGTGCCAGCAGGGGTGGGACAGGGCGGAATGAGCAGTTCTTC. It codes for CASRGGTGRNEQFF.

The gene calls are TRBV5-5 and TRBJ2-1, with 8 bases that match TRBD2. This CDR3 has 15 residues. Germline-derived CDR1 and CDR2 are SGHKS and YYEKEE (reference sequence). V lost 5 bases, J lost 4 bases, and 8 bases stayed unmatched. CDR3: CASRPGGGQYNEQFF. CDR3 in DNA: TGTGCCAGCAGGCCCGGGGGGGGGCAGTACAATGAGCAGTTCTTC.

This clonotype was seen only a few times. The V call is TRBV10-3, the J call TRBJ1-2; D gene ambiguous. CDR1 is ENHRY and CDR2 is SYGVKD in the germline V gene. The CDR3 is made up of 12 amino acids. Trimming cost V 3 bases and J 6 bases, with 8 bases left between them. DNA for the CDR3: TGTGCCATCAGTGAAACGTCAGATGGCTACACCTTC. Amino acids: CAISETSDGYTF.

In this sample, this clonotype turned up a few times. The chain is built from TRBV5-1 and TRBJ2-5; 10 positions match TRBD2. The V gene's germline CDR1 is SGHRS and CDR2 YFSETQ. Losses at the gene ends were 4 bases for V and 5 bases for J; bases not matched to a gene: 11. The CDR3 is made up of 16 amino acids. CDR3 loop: CASSRAGGPIQETQYF. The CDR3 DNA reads TGCGCCAGCAGCCGAGCGGGAGGGCCTATTCAGGAGACCCAGTACTTC.

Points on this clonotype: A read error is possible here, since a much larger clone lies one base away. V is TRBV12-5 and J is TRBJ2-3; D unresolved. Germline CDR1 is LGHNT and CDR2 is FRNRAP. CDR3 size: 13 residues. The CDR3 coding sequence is TGTGCTAGTGGCTTTGGAAGCACAGTTACGCAGTATTTT. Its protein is CASGFGSTVTQYF.

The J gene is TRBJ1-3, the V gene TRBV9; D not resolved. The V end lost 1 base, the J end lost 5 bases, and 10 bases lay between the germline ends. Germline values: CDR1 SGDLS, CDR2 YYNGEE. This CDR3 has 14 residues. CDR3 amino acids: CASSVTALRNTIYF. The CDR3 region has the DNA TGTGCCAGCAGCGTAACGGCGTTGAGAAACACCATATATTTT.

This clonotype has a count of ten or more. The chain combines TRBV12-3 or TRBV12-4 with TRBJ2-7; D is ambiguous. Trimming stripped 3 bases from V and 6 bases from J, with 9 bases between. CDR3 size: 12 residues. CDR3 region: CASSLGWVEQYF. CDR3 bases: TGTGCCAGCAGTTTGGGTTGGGTCGAGCAGTACTTC.

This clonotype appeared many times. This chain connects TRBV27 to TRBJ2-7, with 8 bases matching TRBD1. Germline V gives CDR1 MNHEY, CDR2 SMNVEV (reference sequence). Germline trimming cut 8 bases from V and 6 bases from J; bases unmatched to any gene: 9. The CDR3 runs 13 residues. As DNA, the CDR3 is TGTGCCAGCGCCTCAGGGACAGGAGGCGAGCAGTACTTC. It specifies CASASGTGGEQYF.

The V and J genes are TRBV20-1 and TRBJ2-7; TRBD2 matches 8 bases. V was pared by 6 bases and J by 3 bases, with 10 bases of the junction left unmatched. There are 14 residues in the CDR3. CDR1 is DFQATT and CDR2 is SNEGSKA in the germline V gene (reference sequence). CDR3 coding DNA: TGCAGTGCCAATAAAGCGGGGGATTTCTACGAGCAGTACTTC. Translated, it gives CSANKAGDFYEQYF.

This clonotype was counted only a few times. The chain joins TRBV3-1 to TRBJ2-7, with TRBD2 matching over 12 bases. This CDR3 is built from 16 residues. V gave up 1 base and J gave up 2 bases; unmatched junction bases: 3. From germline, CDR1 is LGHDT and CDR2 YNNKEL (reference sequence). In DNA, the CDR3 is TGTGCCAGCAGCCAAGGTCGACTAGCGGGAGCCTACGAGCAGTACTTC. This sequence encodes CASSQGRLAGAYEQYF.

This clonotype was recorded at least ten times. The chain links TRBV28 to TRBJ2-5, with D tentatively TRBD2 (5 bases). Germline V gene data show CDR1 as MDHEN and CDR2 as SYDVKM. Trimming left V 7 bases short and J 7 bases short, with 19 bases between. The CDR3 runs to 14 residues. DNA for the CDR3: TGTGCCAGCACCGGGAAGGGCTACCGAGGGACCCAGTACTTC. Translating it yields CASTGKGYRGTQYF.

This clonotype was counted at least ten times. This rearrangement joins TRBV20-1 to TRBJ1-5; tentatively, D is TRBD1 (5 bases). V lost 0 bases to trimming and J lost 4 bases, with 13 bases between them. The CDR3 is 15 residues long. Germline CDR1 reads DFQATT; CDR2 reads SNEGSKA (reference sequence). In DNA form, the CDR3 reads TGCAGTGCTAGAGATTTTCGGGACTTAAATCAGCCCCAGCATTTT. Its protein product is CSARDFRDLNQPQHF.

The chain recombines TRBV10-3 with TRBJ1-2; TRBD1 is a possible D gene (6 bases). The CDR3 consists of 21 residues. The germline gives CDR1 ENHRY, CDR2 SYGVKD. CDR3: CVISCPLSTGPWGGPTIGYTF. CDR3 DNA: TGTGTGATCAGTTGTCCCCTTTCGACAGGACCATGGGGAGGGCCAACCATTGGCTACACCTTC.

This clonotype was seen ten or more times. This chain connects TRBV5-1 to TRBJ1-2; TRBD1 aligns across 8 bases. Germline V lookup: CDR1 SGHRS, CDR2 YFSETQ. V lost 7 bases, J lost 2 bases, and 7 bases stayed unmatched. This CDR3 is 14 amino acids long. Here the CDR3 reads CASGGDRTNYGYTF. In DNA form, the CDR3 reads TGCGCCAGCGGAGGGGACAGGACCAACTATGGCTACACCTTC. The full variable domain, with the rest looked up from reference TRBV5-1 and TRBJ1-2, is KAGVTQTPRYLIKTRGQQVTLSCSPISGHRSVSWYQQTPGQGLQFLFEYFSETQRNKGNFPGRFSGRQFSNSRSEMNVSTLELGDSALYLCASGGDRTNYGYTFGSGTRLTVV.

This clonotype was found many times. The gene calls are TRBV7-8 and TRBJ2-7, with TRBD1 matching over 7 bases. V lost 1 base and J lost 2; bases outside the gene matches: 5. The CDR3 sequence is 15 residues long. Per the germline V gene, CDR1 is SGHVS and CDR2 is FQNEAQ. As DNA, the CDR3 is TGTGCCAGCAGCTTAGACCGGACAGGTACCTACGAGCAGTACTTC. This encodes CASSLDRTGTYEQYF.

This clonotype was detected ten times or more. Here the CDR3 DNA reads TGTGCCAGCAGCACCGACTCGTATACGCAGTATTTT. This sequence encodes CASSTDSYTQYF. The genes are TRBV9 and TRBJ2-3; the D is unclear. Trimming took off 4 bases at V and 7 bases at J, with 10 bases between the two ends. Germline lookup yields CDR1 SGDLS and CDR2 YYNGEE. CDR3 length: 12 residues.